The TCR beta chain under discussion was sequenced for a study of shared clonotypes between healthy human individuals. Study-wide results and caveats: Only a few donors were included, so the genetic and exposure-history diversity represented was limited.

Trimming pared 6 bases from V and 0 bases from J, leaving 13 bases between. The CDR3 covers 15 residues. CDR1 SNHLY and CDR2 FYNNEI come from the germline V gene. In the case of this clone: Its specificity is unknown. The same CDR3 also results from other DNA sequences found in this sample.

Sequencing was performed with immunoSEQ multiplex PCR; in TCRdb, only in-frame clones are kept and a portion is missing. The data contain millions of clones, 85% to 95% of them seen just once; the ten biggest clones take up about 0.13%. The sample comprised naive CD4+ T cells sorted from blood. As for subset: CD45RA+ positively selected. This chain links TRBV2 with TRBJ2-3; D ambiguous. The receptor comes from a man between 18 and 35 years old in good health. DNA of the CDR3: TGTGCCAGCAGGCCGAATCCTGGAAGCACAGATACGCAGTATTTT. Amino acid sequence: CASRPNPGSTDTQYF.